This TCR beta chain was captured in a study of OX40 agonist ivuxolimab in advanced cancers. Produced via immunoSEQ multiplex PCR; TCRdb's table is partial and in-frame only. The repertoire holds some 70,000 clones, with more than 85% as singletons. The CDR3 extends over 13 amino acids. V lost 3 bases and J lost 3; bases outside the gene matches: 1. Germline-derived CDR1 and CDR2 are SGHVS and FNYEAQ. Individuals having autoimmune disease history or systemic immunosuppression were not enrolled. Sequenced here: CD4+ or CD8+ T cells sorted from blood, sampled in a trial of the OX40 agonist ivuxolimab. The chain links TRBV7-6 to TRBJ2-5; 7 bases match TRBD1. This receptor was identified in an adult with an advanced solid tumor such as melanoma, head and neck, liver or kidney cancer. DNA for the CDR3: TGTGCCAGCAGCTTTGGGACAGAAGAGACCCAGTACTTC. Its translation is CASSFGTEETQYF.